The 2 T cell receptor beta chains in this list originate from one sample, sequenced in a study of blood T cell repertoires in COVID-19. The data were produced by immunoSEQ multiplex PCR, yet TCRdb's version contains in-frame clones alone and is incomplete. The sample records under 450,000 clones, around 89% being singletons. Material: peripheral blood. The receptors here all came from a woman between 40 and 50 years old with COVID-19, enrolled during active disease.

V and J are TRBV16 and TRBJ2-3, with 8 bases fitting TRBD2. From germline, CDR1 is KGHSY and CDR2 FQNENV. The V and J ends lost 7 bases and 3 bases, in that order; junction bases with no gene match: 21. The length of the CDR3 is 19 residues. CDR3 DNA sequence: TGTGCCAGCACTCCGGGACTAGAGGGACACATAGTGGAAACAGATACGCAGTATTTT. This sequence encodes CASTPGLEGHIVETDTQYF.

The chain joins TRBV5-6 to TRBJ1-2; unclear D gene. V was trimmed by 4 bases and J by 4 bases, leaving 14 bases between them. The CDR3 totals 14 residues. Germline V gene lookup returns CDR1 SGHDT and CDR2 YYEEEE. CDR3 DNA: TGTGCCAGCAGCAAGGACGGGGTTGTCTATGGCTACACCTTC. Residues: CASSKDGVVYGYTF.